The rows below give T cell receptor beta chains drawn from one sample of a study of blood T cell repertoires in COVID-19. TCRdb keeps only in-frame clones here, not all; method: immunoSEQ multiplex PCR. The table includes around 270,000 clones, around 89% detected once. Sequences were obtained from peripheral blood. The source is a man aged 35 to 55 with acute or convalescent COVID-19. Both conserved end residues are part of each CDR3. D genes are given only for firm matches. Part of the rows lack a size; the others show once, few, many or a class for expanded clones.

D gene: TRBD2; J gene: TRBJ2-7; clone size: NA; V gene: TRBV27; CDR3 DNA: TGTGCCAGCAGTTCGACTAGCGGGGGGGCAGGGGAGCAGTACTTC; CDR3 protein: CASSSTSGGAGEQYF
D gene: TRBD1; J gene: TRBJ2-1; clone size: NA; V gene: TRBV5-1; CDR3 DNA: TGCGCCAGCAGCTTGGGACAGGGATCAAATGAGCAGTTCTTC; CDR3 protein: CASSLGQGSNEQFF
D gene: NA; J gene: TRBJ1-1; clone size: NA; V gene: TRBV2; CDR3 DNA: TGTGCCAGCAGGGACAGCGGTAACACTGAAGCTTTCTTT; CDR3 protein: CASRDSGNTEAFF
D gene: TRBD1; J gene: TRBJ1-2; clone size: NA; V gene: TRBV6-5; CDR3 DNA: TGTGCCAGCAGGCGGACAGGGGTTAACTATGGCTACACCTTC; CDR3 protein: CASRRTGVNYGYTF
D gene: TRBD1; J gene: TRBJ2-5; clone size: NA; V gene: TRBV28; CDR3 DNA: TGTGCCAGCAGTTCAGCGGGACAGGGGACGGAGACCCAGTACTTC; CDR3 protein: CASSSAGQGTETQYF
D gene: NA; J gene: TRBJ1-1; clone size: NA; V gene: TRBV15; CDR3 DNA: TGTGCCACCAGCAGAGATTGGTGGGAAAAAGAGAGGGACACTGAAGCTTTCTTT; CDR3 protein: CATSRDWWEKERDTEAFF
D gene: NA; J gene: TRBJ1-5; clone size: NA; V gene: TRBV19; CDR3 DNA: TGTGCCAGTAGTTATAGCAATCAGCCCCAGCATTTT; CDR3 protein: CASSYSNQPQHF
D gene: TRBD2; J gene: TRBJ2-7; clone size: NA; V gene: TRBV5-4; CDR3 DNA: TGTGCCAGCAGCCTGAGCGGGGGTCCCTCCTACGAGCAGTACTTC; CDR3 protein: CASSLSGGPSYEQYF
D gene: TRBD2; J gene: TRBJ2-1; clone size: NA; V gene: TRBV5-1; CDR3 DNA: TGCGCCAGCAGCTTGGTTGCTAGCGGGGGCCCCTACAATGAGCAGTTCTTC; CDR3 protein: CASSLVASGGPYNEQFF
D gene: NA; J gene: TRBJ2-5; clone size: NA; V gene: TRBV7-2; CDR3 DNA: TGTGCCAGCAGCTTAGGACAGCAAGAGACCCAGTACTTC; CDR3 protein: CASSLGQQETQYF
D gene: TRBD1; J gene: TRBJ2-7; clone size: NA; V gene: TRBV5-5; CDR3 DNA: TGTGCCAGCAGGATGTGGGGACAGGGGGGCTACGAGCAGTACTTC; CDR3 protein: CASRMWGQGGYEQYF
D gene: NA; J gene: TRBJ2-7; clone size: NA; V gene: TRBV12-3/TRBV12-4; CDR3 DNA: TGTGCCAGCAGTTTTCTTAAGGGGGTGAAGTACTTC; CDR3 protein: CASSFLKGVKYF
D gene: TRBD1; J gene: TRBJ1-1; clone size: NA; V gene: TRBV7-9; CDR3 DNA: TGTGCCAGCAGCCCGACCGACAGGGGTAACACTGAAGCTTTCTTT; CDR3 protein: CASSPTDRGNTEAFF
D gene: TRBD1; J gene: TRBJ1-4; clone size: once; V gene: TRBV3-1/TRBV3-2; CDR3 DNA: TGTGCCAGCAGCCAACAGGGGGCTCGAAAACTGTTTTTT; CDR3 protein: CASSQQGARKLFF
D gene: NA; J gene: TRBJ1-2; clone size: NA; V gene: TRBV2; CDR3 DNA: TGTGCCAGCAGGAGAAGGGAGGGCTATGGCTACACCTTC; CDR3 protein: CASRRREGYGYTF
D gene: NA; J gene: TRBJ2-7; clone size: once; V gene: TRBV5-1; CDR3 DNA: TGCGCCAGCAGCTCCCCGGGACTCAATTACGAGCAGTACTTC; CDR3 protein: CASSSPGLNYEQYF
D gene: NA; J gene: TRBJ1-2; clone size: NA; V gene: TRBV7-9; CDR3 DNA: TGTGCCCTGGGGGACACTAACTATGGCTACACCTTC; CDR3 protein: CALGDTNYGYTF
D gene: NA; J gene: TRBJ2-2; clone size: NA; V gene: TRBV13; CDR3 DNA: TGTGCCAGCAGCGCTGGCGGATTCGCGAACACCGGGGAGCTGTTTTTT; CDR3 protein: CASSAGGFANTGELFF
D gene: NA; J gene: TRBJ1-5; clone size: NA; V gene: TRBV2; CDR3 DNA: TGTGCCAGCAGTGGACAGCTAAATCAGCCCCAGCATTTT; CDR3 protein: CASSGQLNQPQHF
D gene: TRBD2; J gene: TRBJ2-1; clone size: NA; V gene: TRBV5-1; CDR3 DNA: TGCGCCAGCAGCTCCCTAGGACTAGCGGGGGTTAATGAGCAGTTCTTC; CDR3 protein: CASSSLGLAGVNEQFF
D gene: TRBD1; J gene: TRBJ1-2; clone size: NA; V gene: TRBV9; CDR3 DNA: TGTGCCAGCAGCGCACCCCGGGACAGCAACTATGGCTACACCTTC; CDR3 protein: CASSAPRDSNYGYTF
D gene: NA; J gene: TRBJ1-1; clone size: NA; V gene: TRBV10-3; CDR3 DNA: TGTGCCATCAGCCAGCGGGGCGGAAACACTGAAGCTTTCTTT; CDR3 protein: CAISQRGGNTEAFF
D gene: NA; J gene: TRBJ2-6; clone size: NA; V gene: TRBV5-6; CDR3 DNA: TGTGCCAGCAGCCAACCGAGTGCTGGGGCCAACGTCCTGACTTTC; CDR3 protein: CASSQPSAGANVLTF
D gene: NA; J gene: TRBJ1-1; clone size: NA; V gene: TRBV14; CDR3 DNA: TGTGCCAGCAGCCAAGTGGACAGCATGAACACTGAAGCTTTCTTT; CDR3 protein: CASSQVDSMNTEAFF
D gene: TRBD1; J gene: TRBJ1-1; clone size: NA; V gene: TRBV10-3; CDR3 DNA: TGTGCCGGGGGACAGGGGAACACTGAAGCTTTCTTT; CDR3 protein: CAGGQGNTEAFF
D gene: NA; J gene: TRBJ1-5; clone size: NA; V gene: TRBV19; CDR3 DNA: TGTGCCAGTAGTATCGGGGGAAAGGAGCCCCAGCATTTT; CDR3 protein: CASSIGGKEPQHF
D gene: NA; J gene: TRBJ2-7; clone size: NA; V gene: TRBV7-2; CDR3 DNA: TGTGCCAGCAGCGTACAGGGCTCCAACTACGAGCAGTACTTC; CDR3 protein: CASSVQGSNYEQYF
D gene: NA; J gene: TRBJ1-5; clone size: NA; V gene: TRBV19; CDR3 DNA: TGTGCCAGTAGTAGAGGACAGAATAGCAATCAGCCCCAGCATTTT; CDR3 protein: CASSRGQNSNQPQHF
D gene: TRBD1; J gene: TRBJ1-2; clone size: NA; V gene: TRBV27; CDR3 DNA: TGTGCCAGCAGTTCGACAGGGGACTATGGCTACACCTTC; CDR3 protein: CASSSTGDYGYTF
D gene: NA; J gene: TRBJ1-4; clone size: NA; V gene: TRBV12-3/TRBV12-4; CDR3 DNA: TGTGCCAGCAGACAGGGCGATAATGAAAAACTGTTTTTT; CDR3 protein: CASRQGDNEKLFF
D gene: NA; J gene: TRBJ1-2; clone size: NA; V gene: TRBV4-2; CDR3 DNA: TGTGCCAGCAGCCGAGAGGCAGGGGTGGCCTATGGCTACACCTTC; CDR3 protein: CASSREAGVAYGYTF
D gene: TRBD1; J gene: TRBJ2-7; clone size: NA; V gene: TRBV27; CDR3 DNA: TGTGCCAGCAGTTCGACATGGACAGGGCCAGGCGTCGAGCAGTACTTC; CDR3 protein: CASSSTWTGPGVEQYF
D gene: NA; J gene: TRBJ1-4; clone size: NA; V gene: TRBV14; CDR3 DNA: TGTGCCAGCAGCCAATCGGGAACAACTAATGAAAAACTGTTTTTT; CDR3 protein: CASSQSGTTNEKLFF
D gene: TRBD1; J gene: TRBJ1-1; clone size: NA; V gene: TRBV6-5; CDR3 DNA: TGTGCCAGCAGTTTGTGGCCGACAGGGGGGACTGAAGCTTTCTTT; CDR3 protein: CASSLWPTGGTEAFF
D gene: NA; J gene: TRBJ1-2; clone size: few; V gene: TRBV29-1; CDR3 DNA: TGCAGCGTTGTCCTGAGGGATGGCTACACCTTC; CDR3 protein: CSVVLRDGYTF
D gene: TRBD2; J gene: TRBJ2-5; clone size: NA; V gene: TRBV3-1/TRBV3-2; CDR3 DNA: TGTGCCAGCAGCCAAGATGGAGCGGGGGAAGAGACCCAGTACTTC; CDR3 protein: CASSQDGAGEETQYF
D gene: TRBD1; J gene: TRBJ1-5; clone size: NA; V gene: TRBV7-8; CDR3 DNA: TGTGCCAGCAGCCCTGACAGGGGAAGGCAGCCCCAGCATTTT; CDR3 protein: CASSPDRGRQPQHF
D gene: NA; J gene: TRBJ1-5; clone size: NA; V gene: TRBV7-9; CDR3 DNA: TGTGCCAGCAGCTTAGCGGGGGGATTCAAGCATTTT; CDR3 protein: CASSLAGGFKHF
D gene: TRBD1; J gene: TRBJ1-2; clone size: NA; V gene: TRBV14; CDR3 DNA: TGTGCCAGCAGCCAGACAGGGGTTGGCTACACCTTC; CDR3 protein: CASSQTGVGYTF
D gene: NA; J gene: TRBJ1-2; clone size: NA; V gene: TRBV5-6; CDR3 DNA: NA; CDR3 protein: CASSWGQGIGTF
D gene: NA; J gene: TRBJ2-3; clone size: NA; V gene: TRBV5-1; CDR3 DNA: TGCGCCAGCAGCAATGAGGGCACAGATACGCAGTATTTT; CDR3 protein: CASSNEGTDTQYF
D gene: TRBD1; J gene: TRBJ2-5; clone size: NA; V gene: TRBV7-6; CDR3 DNA: TGTGCCAGCAGCTTAGGGACCAGGGGGTGGGAGACCCAGTACTTC; CDR3 protein: CASSLGTRGWETQYF
D gene: NA; J gene: TRBJ1-2; clone size: NA; V gene: TRBV5-1; CDR3 DNA: TGCGCCAGCGGAGTCGGAAACGATTATGGCTACACCTTC; CDR3 protein: CASGVGNDYGYTF